This T cell receptor beta chain was profiled in a study of OX40 agonist ivuxolimab in advanced cancers. About the study: Ivuxolimab was delivered to patients intravenously every 2 weeks at doses spanning 0.01 to 10 mg/kg. Study-wide results and caveats: In the expanded peripheral T cells, antigen specificity was never determined.

Note on this clone: The target antigen is unknown.

Exclusion applied to patients with autoimmune disease history or systemic immunosuppression. Collection of blood occurred at baseline, at cycle 4 day 1, and at cycle 7 day 1. Some clones are missing from TCRdb's copy, which holds only in-frame ones; the method was immunoSEQ multiplex PCR. The table has about 69,000 clones, about three quarters seen once. Trimming took 6 bases from V and 5 from J, leaving 13 bases between them. The CDR3 runs to 13 residues. Germline assignment: CDR1 MNHEY and CDR2 SMNVEV (reference sequence). Specimen: CD4+ or CD8+ T cells sorted from blood, collected in a trial of the OX40 agonist ivuxolimab. The TCR comes from an adult with an advanced solid tumor such as melanoma, head and neck, liver or kidney cancer. The rearrangement joins TRBV27 to TRBJ1-2; D is perhaps TRBD1 (5 bases). The CDR3 coding sequence is TGTGCCAGCAGGCGGGACCGAGCATATGGCTACACCTTC. Translated: CASRRDRAYGYTF.